The next 18 T cell receptor beta chains were all read from a single sample in a study of cytomegalovirus exposure and HLA in healthy donors (dated by TCRdb to about 2017). The library was obtained by the immunoSEQ multiplex PCR assay. For the multiplex PCR, a mixture combining 60 forward primers for TCR Vbeta segments and 13 reverse primers for TCR Jbeta segments was used. TCRdb stores this immuneACCESS table with in-frame sequences only. Part of the clones is absent; in the studies checked, under half of the shortfall reflects unresolved V genes, and no reason is known for the rest. The sample table on file contains around 65,000 clones. The biggest ten clones account for roughly 4.8% of the sample. The specimen sequenced was PBMCs. These receptors originate from a man aged 25 to 40 in good health and CMV-seropositive.

Here the CDR3 DNA reads TGTGCCAGCAGCTCCTATTTACAGAGCAACAATGAGCAGTTCTTC. It is translated as CASSSYLQSNNEQFF. The chain carries TRBV7-3 and TRBJ2-1; D unclear. There are 15 residues in the CDR3. The V end lost 4 bases, the J end lost 5 bases, and 15 bases lay between the germline ends. CDR1 is SGHTA, CDR2 FQGTGA, per germline.

This chain joins TRBV6-5 and TRBJ2-2, with 8 nucleotides matching TRBD2. The CDR3 spans 16 residues. V gave up 4 bases and J gave up 8 bases; unmatched junction bases: 12. Germline CDR1 is MNHEY and CDR2 is SVGAGI. The CDR3 here is CASSFGTRGSGGELFF. The DNA for the CDR3 is TGTGCCAGCAGTTTCGGGACTAGAGGGAGTGGTGGGGAGCTGTTTTTT.

V gene TRBV6-5 combines with J gene TRBJ2-7; D might be TRBD2 (5 bases). Trimming shortened V by 6 bases and J by 2 bases, and 14 bases separated the two germline ends. CDR3 length equals 14 residues. Germline V gene data show CDR1 as MNHEY and CDR2 as SVGAGI. Here the CDR3 DNA reads TGTGCCAGCAGGGAAGGCCACGGGGCCTACGAGCAGTACTTC. Its translation: CASREGHGAYEQYF.

This chain connects TRBV7-9 to TRBJ1-1, with 11 bases that match TRBD1. The CDR3 is 15 amino acids. From germline, CDR1 is SEHNR and CDR2 FQNEAQ (reference sequence). After removal of 5 bases from V and 4 bases from J, the junction contained 6 bases not matched to a gene. CDR3 DNA: TGTGCCAGCAGCACCGGGACAGGGGGTGTCACTGAAGCTTTCTTT. Amino acid sequence: CASSTGTGGVTEAFF.

The chain recombines TRBV5-4 with TRBJ2-7; perhaps TRBD1 as D (7 bases). CDR1 and CDR2 (germline): SGHNT, YYREEE (reference sequence). The CDR3 runs 16 residues. V was clipped by 4 bases and J by 3 bases, with 20 bases between them. DNA of the CDR3: TGTGCCAGCAGCGGGGGAGGACAGGCGTCAAGCTACGAGCAGTACTTC. Its protein product is CASSGGGQASSYEQYF.

This sequence joins TRBV5-8 and TRBJ2-5; weak D call: TRBD2 (5 bases). CDR3 size: 13 residues. The germline V gene has CDR1 SGHTS and CDR2 YDEGEE. The V end lost 4 bases, the J end lost 4 bases, and 11 bases lay between the germline ends. CDR3 loop: CASSRGIGETQYF. The CDR3 DNA sequence: TGTGCCAGCAGCCGAGGGATTGGAGAGACCCAGTACTTC.

The chain is built from TRBV30 and TRBJ2-7; 9 bases agree with TRBD1. From germline, CDR1 is GTSNPN and CDR2 SVGIG (reference sequence). Trimming removed 7 bases from V and 3 bases from J; junction bases left unmatched: 4. The CDR3 consists of 12 residues. CDR3 DNA: TGTGCCTCGGCGACAGGGGGCTACGAGCAGTACTTC. This translates into CASATGGYEQYF.

This clone registers medium-sized by frequency. The chain has TRBV10-3 and TRBJ2-1, with TRBD1 matching 12 bases. In germline, CDR1 is ENHRY, CDR2 SYGVKD. The CDR3 is 16 amino acids. CDR3 residues: CASRGGQGAKDNEQFF. CDR3 bases: TGTGCTTCCAGGGGGGGACAGGGGGCGAAGGACAATGAGCAGTTCTTC.

The rearrangement uses TRBV5-4 and TRBJ2-1, with a weak D call TRBD1 (5 bases). The CDR3 length is 14 residues. V lost 2 bases and J 7 bases, leaving 13 bases between the germline ends. Germline CDR1 is SGHNT and CDR2 is YYREEE (reference sequence). The CDR3 here is CASSFIGDGNEQFF. The CDR3 DNA sequence: TGTGCCAGCAGCTTTATAGGGGATGGGAATGAGCAGTTCTTC.

The V and J genes are TRBV6-5 and TRBJ2-1; the match to TRBD1 covers 11 bases. With V trimmed by 4 bases and J by 5 bases, 7 bases remained unmatched. CDR3 size: 16 residues. The germline V gene encodes CDR1 MNHEY and CDR2 SVGAGI. CDR3 nucleotides: TGTGCCAGCAGTTCGAAGGGACAGGGGGAAGACAATGAGCAGTTCTTC. Its protein product is CASSSKGQGEDNEQFF.

This chain connects TRBV5-1 to TRBJ2-5; D uncertain. The CDR3 covers 15 residues. Trimming pared 1 base from V and 3 bases from J, leaving 13 bases between. Germline V CDR1 and CDR2: SGHRS, YFSETQ. CDR3 sequence: CASSLRPTLKETQYF. The CDR3 bases are TGCGCCAGCAGCTTGAGGCCGACATTAAAAGAGACCCAGTACTTC.

The chain employs TRBV18 and TRBJ1-6, with 7 bases matching TRBD1. V lost 5 bases to trimming and J lost 7 bases; unmatched junction nucleotides: 8. Germline values: CDR1 KGHSH, CDR2 LQKENI. The CDR3 is 15 residues long. Here the CDR3 reads CASSSFGTENSPLHF. The DNA for the CDR3 is TGTGCCAGCTCATCCTTCGGGACAGAAAATTCACCCCTCCACTTT.

The rearrangement joins TRBV7-9 to TRBJ2-7; tentatively, D is TRBD2 (5 bases). This CDR3 has 13 residues. V was shortened by 5 bases and J by 8 bases, with 16 bases between the two germline ends. CDR1 is SEHNR and CDR2 is FQNEAQ in the germline V gene (reference sequence). CDR3 sequence reads: CASSAELEEKQYF. The CDR3 nucleotides read TGTGCCAGCAGCGCCGAATTGGAGGAGAAGCAGTACTTC.

The V call is TRBV6-1, the J call TRBJ2-1; D remains unclear. This CDR3 has 13 residues. Germline V gene sequence: CDR1 MNHNS, CDR2 SASEGT. Between the trimmed V and J ends, which lost 0 bases and 8 bases, there was a span of 8 bases. The CDR3 sequence is CASSEALFDEQFF. The CDR3 DNA is TGTGCCAGCAGTGAAGCACTTTTCGATGAGCAGTTCTTC.

The V call is TRBV30, the J call TRBJ1-6; a weak D match, TRBD1 (6 bases). CDR1 is GTSNPN, CDR2 SVGIG, per germline (reference sequence). Between the trimmed V and J ends, which lost 2 bases and 7 bases, there was a span of 15 bases. CDR3 length: 15 amino acids. CDR3 DNA: TGTGCCTGGAGTACGGGACTAGGGGGGAATTCACCCCTCCACTTT. Encoded protein: CAWSTGLGGNSPLHF.

The chain has TRBV19 and TRBJ2-7; 7 nucleotides line up with TRBD1. The CDR3 contains 16 residues. V gave up 3 bases and J gave up 3 bases; unmatched junction bases: 11. CDR1 is LNHDA, CDR2 SQIVND, per germline (reference sequence). The CDR3 DNA sequence: TGTGCCAGTAGTATGTCGTCGGGGACAGTCGACTACGAGCAGTACTTC. Translation gives CASSMSSGTVDYEQYF.

The V and J genes are TRBV30 and TRBJ2-7; TRBD2 is a possible D gene (5 bases). The CDR3 has 11 amino acids. The germline gives CDR1 GTSNPN, CDR2 SVGIG (reference sequence). The CDR3 nucleotides are TGTGCTAGAGGGTTGTGGGACGAGCAGTACTTC. Protein: CARGLWDEQYF.

V gene TRBV9 combines with J gene TRBJ2-2; D is perhaps TRBD1 (6 bases). The CDR3 sequence is 15 residues long. V was cut by 2 bases and J by 1 base, with 9 bases left in between. The germline V gene encodes CDR1 SGDLS and CDR2 YYNGEE. As DNA, the CDR3 is TGTGCCAGCAGCGTGCGGACAGAGAACACCGGGGAGCTGTTTTTT. It codes for CASSVRTENTGELFF.